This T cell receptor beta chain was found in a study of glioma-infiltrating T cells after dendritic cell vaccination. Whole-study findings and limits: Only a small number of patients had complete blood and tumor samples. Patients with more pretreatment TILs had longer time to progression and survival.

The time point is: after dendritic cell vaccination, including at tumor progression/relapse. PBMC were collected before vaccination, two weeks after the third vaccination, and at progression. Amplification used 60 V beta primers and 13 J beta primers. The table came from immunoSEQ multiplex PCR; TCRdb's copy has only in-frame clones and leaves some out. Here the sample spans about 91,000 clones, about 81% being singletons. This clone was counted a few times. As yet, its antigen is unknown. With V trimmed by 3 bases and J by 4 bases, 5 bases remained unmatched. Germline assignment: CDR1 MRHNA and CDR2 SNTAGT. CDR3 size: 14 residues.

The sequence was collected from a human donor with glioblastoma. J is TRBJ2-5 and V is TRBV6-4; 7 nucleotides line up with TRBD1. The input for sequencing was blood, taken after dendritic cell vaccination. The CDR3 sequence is CASSEKGGAETQYF. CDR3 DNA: TGTGCCAGCAGTGAGAAAGGGGGCGCAGAGACCCAGTACTTC.